The 32 T cell receptor beta chains in this list originate from one sample, sequenced in a study of shared clonotypes between healthy human individuals. Generated by immunoSEQ multiplex PCR, the TCRdb table keeps only in-frame clones and is missing some. Seen here are hundreds of thousands of clones, about 74% observed once, and the top ten hold under 2%. Sequencing used memory CD4+ T cells sorted from blood. Noted subset: CD45RA-negative fraction. Every receptor here comes from a woman in her twenties or thirties in good health.

This clone was observed once. The CDR3, as DNA: TGTGCCAGCAGTAATGGCCTAAACTATGGCTACACCTTC. This translates into CASSNGLNYGYTF. The chain links TRBV28 to TRBJ1-2; D remains ambiguous. CDR1 is MDHEN and CDR2 is SYDVKM in the germline V gene. This CDR3 comprises 13 residues. Trimming cost V 5 bases and J 2 bases, with 9 bases left between them.

A remark on this clone: With a much larger clone just one base away, this may be a read error. Other nucleotide sequences from this sample produce the same CDR3. The V call is TRBV7-6, the J call TRBJ1-1; TRBD1 agrees at 7 bases. Per the germline V gene, CDR1 is SGHVS and CDR2 is FNYEAQ. This CDR3 is built from 13 residues. V dropped 5 bases and J dropped 3; count of bases not matched to a gene: 3. CDR3 sequence: CASSRQGDTEAFF. The CDR3 DNA is TGTGCCAGCAGCAGACAGGGAGACACTGAAGCTTTCTTT.

As for this clone: Distinct nucleotide sequences in the sample also encode this CDR3. The rearrangement uses TRBV10-1 and TRBJ1-5; D call uncertain. V was cut by 4 bases and J by 4 bases, with 8 bases left in between. This CDR3 has 13 residues. The germline gives CDR1 WNHNN, CDR2 SYGVQD (reference sequence). The CDR3 loop reads CASSGTGNQPQHF. CDR3 DNA sequence: TGCGCCAGCAGTGGGACGGGGAATCAGCCCCAGCATTTT.

The chain is built from TRBV29-1 and TRBJ2-3; 9 bases match TRBD1. Trimming took 3 bases from V and 2 from J; bases not matched to a gene: 21. This CDR3 spans 20 amino acids. Germline CDR1 is SQVTM and CDR2 is ANQGSEA. The CDR3 loop reads CSVDLSIGTGLLPLTDTQYF. In nucleotides, the CDR3 is TGCAGCGTTGATCTCTCGATTGGGACAGGGCTTCTGCCCCTCACAGATACGCAGTATTTT.

The chain joins TRBV5-1 to TRBJ1-1; the D is unclear. The V end was cut by 4 bases, the J end by 0 bases, with 16 bases between. Looked up from germline, CDR1 is SGHRS and CDR2 is YFSETQ. This CDR3 has 16 amino acids. The CDR3 DNA reads as TGCGCCAGCAGCACGGGAGCCACCCACATGAACACTGAAGCTTTCTTT. It specifies CASSTGATHMNTEAFF.

The chain combines TRBV2 with TRBJ2-2; 7 nucleotides line up with TRBD1. CDR3 length: 15 residues. The V and J ends lost 4 bases and 6 bases, in that order; junction bases with no gene match: 8. Germline CDR1 SNHLY, CDR2 FYNNEI. This CDR3 reads CASSAKTGASGELFF. Here the CDR3 DNA reads TGTGCCAGCAGTGCGAAAACAGGGGCCTCCGGGGAGCTGTTTTTT.

The gene calls are TRBV5-1 and TRBJ1-4; D perhaps matches TRBD1 (6 bases). The V gene lost 1 base and the J gene lost 3 bases, with 13 bases spanning the gap. Germline V gene lookup returns CDR1 SGHRS and CDR2 YFSETQ. The CDR3 is 16 amino acids. The CDR3 reads CASSLTTGAPNEKLFF. CDR3 bases: TGCGCCAGCAGCTTGACGACAGGCGCCCCTAATGAAAAACTGTTTTTT.

In its sample, this clone was seen a few times. The CDR3 DNA reads TGTGCCAGCAGTTTAGGCGGGAGTGAGTCCTACGAGCAGTACTTC. Translated, it gives CASSLGGSESYEQYF. The chain links TRBV28 to TRBJ2-7, with 7 bases lining up with TRBD2. There are 15 residues in the CDR3. V shed 2 bases and J 1 base; nucleotides not matched to a gene: 5. Germline loops: CDR1 MDHEN, CDR2 SYDVKM.

The chain couples TRBV5-4 to TRBJ1-4; D is unresolved. Trimming shortened V by 0 bases and J by 4 bases, and 7 bases separated the two germline ends. Germline V lookup: CDR1 SGHNT, CDR2 YYREEE (reference sequence). The length of the CDR3 is 14 residues. The CDR3 DNA reads as TGTGCCAGCAGCTTGGAGCGACATAATGAAAAACTGTTTTTT. Protein product: CASSLERHNEKLFF.

The gene calls are TRBV19 and TRBJ1-2, with TRBD1 matching over 10 bases. Germline lookup yields CDR1 LNHDA and CDR2 SQIVND (reference sequence). With V trimmed by 7 bases and J by 4 bases, 9 bases remained unmatched. This CDR3 has 15 residues. The CDR3, as DNA: TGTGCCAGTACCCCGGGGACAGGGGAGGCCTATGGCTACACCTTC. It encodes CASTPGTGEAYGYTF.

The J gene is TRBJ1-1, the V gene TRBV27; unclear D gene. V lost 7 bases and J lost 0, with 15 bases in between. The germline V gene encodes CDR1 MNHEY and CDR2 SMNVEV (reference sequence). The CDR3 spans 15 residues. CDR3 in amino acids: CASKPLGRMNTEAFF. CDR3 DNA sequence: TGTGCCAGCAAGCCTCTTGGACGGATGAACACTGAAGCTTTCTTT.

The chain joins TRBV7-9 to TRBJ2-1; unclear D gene. Germline V gives CDR1 SEHNR, CDR2 FQNEAQ (reference sequence). The CDR3 sequence is 13 residues long. V was shortened by 5 bases and J by 9 bases, with 14 bases between the two germline ends. The CDR3 nucleotides are TGTGCCAGCAGCAAGGACGTACTTCCTGAGCAGTTCTTC. As protein: CASSKDVLPEQFF.

J is TRBJ1-2 and V is TRBV5-4; TRBD1 matches at 9 bases. There are 15 residues in the CDR3. J was trimmed by 6 bases and V by 4 bases; bases with no gene match: 10. Germline assignment: CDR1 SGHNT and CDR2 YYREEE (reference sequence). Here the CDR3 reads CASSLTGQGMDGYTF. CDR3 in DNA: TGTGCCAGCAGCCTAACGGGACAGGGTATGGATGGCTACACCTTC.

The chain recombines TRBV10-3 with TRBJ2-5; 9 bases map to TRBD1. Germline lookup yields CDR1 ENHRY and CDR2 SYGVKD. Trimming removed 3 bases from V and 0 bases from J; junction bases left unmatched: 5. The CDR3 has 16 residues. The CDR3 DNA reads TGTGCCATCAGTGATGAGGACAGGGGTCACCAAGAGACCCAGTACTTC. Its protein product is CAISDEDRGHQETQYF.

This clone was detected a few times. The chain has TRBV28 and TRBJ1-1; 8 nucleotides match TRBD1. CDR3 length: 16 residues. CDR1 and CDR2 (germline): MDHEN, SYDVKM. V gave up 3 bases and J gave up 5 bases; unmatched junction bases: 11. The CDR3 DNA sequence: TGTGCCAGCAGTTTCCGTCGACAGGGGCGCTGGACTGAAGCTTTCTTT. This sequence encodes CASSFRRQGRWTEAFF.

The chain carries TRBV18 and TRBJ1-1; D is unresolved. The CDR3 length is 16 residues. Trimming pared 2 bases from V and 0 bases from J, leaving 13 bases between. Germline V gives CDR1 KGHSH, CDR2 LQKENI. CDR3 sequence: CASSPTTINMNTEAFF. The CDR3 DNA reads as TGTGCCAGCTCACCAACGACCATCAACATGAACACTGAAGCTTTCTTT.

The chain joins TRBV6-4 to TRBJ2-3; 7 bases line up with TRBD2. Germline CDR1 is MRHNA and CDR2 is SNTAGT. V dropped 7 bases and J dropped 4; count of bases not matched to a gene: 14. The CDR3 runs to 16 residues. In DNA form, the CDR3 reads TGTGCCAGCACGCTAAGTGCGGGGGATCGGGCAGATACGCAGTATTTT. It yields the protein CASTLSAGDRADTQYF.

Here the CDR3 reads CSVGKGVYEQFF. Written as DNA, the CDR3 is TGCAGCGTCGGGAAAGGGGTATATGAGCAGTTCTTC. This sequence joins TRBV29-1 and TRBJ2-1, with D perhaps being TRBD1 or TRBD2 (5 bases each). In germline, CDR1 is SQVTM, CDR2 ANQGSEA. V lost 6 bases and J lost 8, with 14 bases in between. The CDR3 extends over 12 amino acids.

The V call is TRBV12-1, the J call TRBJ2-5; TRBD2 is the table's D call, not checked against the DNA. TRBV12-1 counts as a pseudogene. The CDR3 consists of 16 residues. The CDR3 nucleotides read TGTGCCAGCAGCTTTGCGCGGGTCGGCGTCTTGGAGACCCAGTACTTC. The encoded protein is CASSFARVGVLETQYF.

This chain links TRBV7-3 with TRBJ1-1; no firm D call. CDR1 and CDR2 (germline): SGHTA, FQGTGA. This CDR3 contains 14 residues. The V and J ends lost 1 base and 1 base respectively, with 7 bases between them. CDR3 loop: CASSLSHSNTEAFF. CDR3 DNA sequence: TGTGCCAGCAGCTTAAGTCACTCGAACACTGAAGCTTTCTTT.

The V gene is TRBV18, the J gene TRBJ2-5, with TRBD2 matching over 11 bases. CDR3 size: 15 residues. Germline loops: CDR1 KGHSH, CDR2 LQKENI. The V segment lost 4 bases and the J segment 3 bases; nucleotides outside the gene matches: 4. The CDR3 nucleotides are TGTGCCAGCTCACGCCAACTAGCGGGAGAAGAGACCCAGTACTTC. Residues: CASSRQLAGEETQYF.

This clone was detected a few times. This sequence joins TRBV28 and TRBJ2-7; weak D call: TRBD2 (6 bases). Germline values: CDR1 MDHEN, CDR2 SYDVKM. The CDR3 spans 17 residues. V lost 3 bases to trimming and J lost 0 bases, with 18 bases between them. For the CDR3, the DNA is TGTGCCAGCAGTTTTCCCTTTCTCCCCGGGAGCTCCTACGAGCAGTACTTC. Translating it yields CASSFPFLPGSSYEQYF.

The sample holds one count of this clone. This chain connects TRBV12-1 to TRBJ2-3. TRBV12-1 is annotated as a pseudogene. The CDR3 covers 15 residues. The CDR3 sequence: CASSPSGRGTDTQYF. CDR3 coding DNA: TGTGCCAGCAGCCCATCGGGGCGGGGCACAGATACGCAGTATTTT.

The rearrangement uses TRBV28 and TRBJ2-1; D is undetermined. V lost 3 bases to trimming and J lost 8 bases, with 11 bases between them. The CDR3 sequence is 13 residues long. Germline V lookup: CDR1 MDHEN, CDR2 SYDVKM. For the CDR3, the DNA is TGTGCCAGCAGTTTTATAGTTGGTCATGAGCAGTTCTTC. Translating gives CASSFIVGHEQFF. Combining the CDR3 with reference TRBV28 and TRBJ2-1 gives the whole variable domain DVKVTQSSRYLVKRTGEKVFLECVQDMDHENMFWYRQDPGLGLRLIYFSYDVKMKEKGDIPEGYSVSREKKERFSLILESASTNQTSMYLCASSFIVGHEQFFGPGTRLTVL.

This clone was seen a handful of times. This rearrangement joins TRBV29-1 to TRBJ1-5; 7 positions match TRBD1. This CDR3 has 13 amino acids. Trimming removed 4 bases from V and 4 bases from J; junction bases left unmatched: 4. Germline CDR1 reads SQVTM; CDR2 reads ANQGSEA. CDR3: CSVVPGGNQPQHF. The DNA of the CDR3 is TGCAGCGTTGTTCCAGGGGGGAATCAGCCCCAGCATTTT.

The CDR3 sequence is CASSSQPHVAGANVLTF. DNA of the CDR3: TGTGCCAGCAGCTCCCAGCCACATGTGGCGGGGGCCAACGTCCTGACTTTC. This chain joins TRBV7-2 and TRBJ2-6, with D unclear. The V gene's germline CDR1 is SGHTA and CDR2 FQGNSA. The V and J ends lost 4 bases and 4 bases respectively, with 17 bases between them. The CDR3 covers 17 residues.

The chain is built from TRBV5-1 and TRBJ2-2, with 9 bases fitting TRBD2. This CDR3 has 15 residues. Germline CDR1 SGHRS, CDR2 YFSETQ. V trimming: 6 bases; J trimming: 5 bases; junction bases outside the gene matches: 8. The CDR3: CASNLAGDLTGELFF. The CDR3 nucleotides read TGCGCCAGCAACTTAGCGGGAGATCTTACCGGGGAGCTGTTTTTT.

This chain links TRBV28 with TRBJ2-7; D remains ambiguous. V was cut by 1 base and J by 7 bases, with 11 bases left in between. Germline CDR1 MDHEN, CDR2 SYDVKM. This CDR3 spans 13 amino acids. This chain's CDR3 is CASSLSDLREQYF. DNA for the CDR3: TGTGCCAGCAGTTTATCGGATCTAAGGGAGCAGTACTTC.

The chain carries TRBV5-4 and TRBJ2-1; 8 bases fit TRBD2. The CDR3 is made up of 14 amino acids. Germline V gene lookup returns CDR1 SGHNT and CDR2 YYREEE (reference sequence). V lost 2 bases to trimming and J lost 3 bases; unmatched junction nucleotides: 1. Here the CDR3 reads CASSLSGSYNEQFF. Here the CDR3 DNA reads TGTGCCAGCAGCTTAAGCGGGAGCTACAATGAGCAGTTCTTC.

This clone was detected many times. The chain recombines TRBV19 with TRBJ1-5; 7 nucleotides align to TRBD1. After removal of 3 bases from V and 4 bases from J, the junction contained 6 bases not matched to a gene. Germline CDR1 reads LNHDA; CDR2 reads SQIVND (reference sequence). The CDR3 spans 15 residues. The CDR3 reads CASSIDRAWNQPQHF. DNA for the CDR3: TGTGCCAGTAGTATCGACAGGGCCTGGAATCAGCCCCAGCATTTT.

The chain has TRBV7-2 and TRBJ2-4; D is perhaps TRBD1 or TRBD2 (5 bases each). V was pared by 1 base and J by 11 bases, with 18 bases between. Germline CDR1 and CDR2: SGHTA and FQGNSA. The CDR3 consists of 15 residues. The CDR3: CASSLGGTGRRVQYF. The CDR3 DNA sequence: TGTGCCAGCAGCTTAGGGGGGACCGGGCGAAGGGTTCAGTACTTC.

V gene TRBV5-4 combines with J gene TRBJ1-4; TRBD1 matches at 8 bases. Trimming cost V 4 bases and J 6 bases; bases outside gene matches: 5. CDR3 length: 14 residues. Germline lookup yields CDR1 SGHNT and CDR2 YYREEE (reference sequence). CDR3 amino acids: CASSRTGSDEKLFF. The CDR3 nucleotides read TGTGCCAGCAGCCGGACAGGGTCCGATGAAAAACTGTTTTTT. The full variable domain, rest sourced from reference TRBV5-4 and TRBJ1-4, is ETGVTQSPTHLIKTRGQQVTLRCSSQSGHNTVSWYQQALGQGPQFIFQYYREEENGRGNFPPRFSGLQFPNYSSELNVNALELDDSALYLCASSRTGSDEKLFFGSGTQLSVL.